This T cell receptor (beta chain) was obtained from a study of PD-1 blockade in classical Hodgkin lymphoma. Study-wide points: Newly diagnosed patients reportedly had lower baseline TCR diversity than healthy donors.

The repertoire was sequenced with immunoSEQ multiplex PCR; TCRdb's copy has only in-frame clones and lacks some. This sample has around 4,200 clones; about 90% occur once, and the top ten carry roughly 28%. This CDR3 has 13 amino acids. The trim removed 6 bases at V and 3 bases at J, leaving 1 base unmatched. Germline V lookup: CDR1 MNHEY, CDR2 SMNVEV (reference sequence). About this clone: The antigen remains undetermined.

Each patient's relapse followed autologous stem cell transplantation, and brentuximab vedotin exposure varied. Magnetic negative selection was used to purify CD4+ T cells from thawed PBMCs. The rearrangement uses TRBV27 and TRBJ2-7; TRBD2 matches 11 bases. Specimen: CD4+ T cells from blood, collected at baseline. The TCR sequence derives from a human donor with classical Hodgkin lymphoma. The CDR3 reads CASRTSGNYEQYF. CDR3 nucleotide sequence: TGTGCCAGCAGGACTAGCGGGAACTACGAGCAGTACTTC.